A single sample is the source of the 10 T cell receptor beta chains below, sequenced in a study of CD8 T cells in Susac syndrome. RNA in amounts of about 0.45 to 1 ug was reverse transcribed with random hexamers. TCRdb reprocessed the immunoSEQ multiplex PCR reads via MiXCR and lists one record per CDR3 protein. The table lists 210,000 or so distinct CDR3 sequences, more than 85% of them singletons, with around 0.13% in the top ten. The sample taken for sequencing was CD8+ T cells from PBMCs. The receptors derive from a human donor with multiple sclerosis.

The chain combines TRBV29-1 with TRBJ1-1, with 8 bases fitting TRBD1. The CDR3 loop spans 17 amino acids. After removal of 0 bases from V and 4 bases from J, the junction contained 13 bases not matched to a gene. Germline CDR1 reads SQVTM; CDR2 reads ANQGSEA. The CDR3 DNA reads TGCAGCGTTGAAGATCTGCCCGACAGGGGACGCGGCACTGAAGCTTTCTTT. Residues: CSVEDLPDRGRGTEAFF.

The rearrangement uses TRBV12-3 or TRBV12-4 and TRBJ1-1; 12 bases map to TRBD1. The ends lost 4 bases at V and 0 bases at J; junction bases unmatched: 18. The CDR3 is 21 residues long. The CDR3: CASSSIRGTGGASEMNTEAFF. The CDR3, as DNA: TGTGCCAGCAGTTCTATCCGGGGGACAGGGGGCGCATCGGAGATGAACACTGAAGCTTTCTTT.

This chain uses TRBV5-4 with TRBJ1-1; possible D gene TRBD1, 6 bases. Trimming cost V 1 base and J 3 bases, with 19 bases left between them. In germline, CDR1 is SGHNT, CDR2 YYREEE (reference sequence). The CDR3 spans 17 residues. The CDR3 sequence is CASSLRAPSRGDTEAFF. CDR3 nucleotides: TGTGCCAGCAGCTTGAGAGCCCCATCAAGGGGGGACACTGAAGCTTTCTTT.

V is TRBV9 and J is TRBJ2-6; 8 bases agree with TRBD2. CDR3 size: 16 residues. CDR1 and CDR2 (germline): SGDLS, YYNGEE. The V gene end was trimmed by 3 bases and the J gene end by 0 bases; junction bases not matched to a gene: 2. The CDR3 sequence is CASSAGGSSGANVLTF. The CDR3 DNA reads as TGTGCCAGCAGCGCGGGGGGGAGCTCTGGGGCCAACGTCCTGACTTTC.

V gene TRBV6-1 combines with J gene TRBJ1-1; D is unresolved. The ends were cut back, 4 bases at V and 1 base at J, with 7 bases in the middle. Germline lookup yields CDR1 MNHNS and CDR2 SASEGT. The CDR3 totals 13 residues. The CDR3 is CASSVAWNTEAFF. CDR3 in DNA: TGTGCCAGCAGTGTTGCATGGAACACTGAAGCTTTCTTT.

The chain is built from TRBV12-3 or TRBV12-4 and TRBJ2-1, with D maybe TRBD2 (5 bases). With 3 bases removed from V and 8 bases from J, the gap between germline ends came to 11 bases. The CDR3 loop spans 13 amino acids. CDR3 loop: CASSLVWGDEQFF. The DNA for the CDR3 is TGTGCCAGCAGTTTGGTTTGGGGAGATGAGCAGTTCTTC.

The chain has TRBV12-3 or TRBV12-4 and TRBJ2-1; 11 positions match TRBD2. J gave up 6 bases and V 7 bases, and 8 bases lay outside the gene matches. This CDR3 spans 15 amino acids. CDR3 protein: CASTELAGGSNEQFF. As DNA, the CDR3 is TGTGCCAGCACCGAGCTAGCGGGAGGTTCCAATGAGCAGTTCTTC.

Only one count was recorded for this clonotype. The rearrangement uses TRBV7-2 and TRBJ2-7; D may be TRBD1 or TRBD2 (5 bases each). The CDR3 is 16 residues long. Germline values: CDR1 SGHTA, CDR2 FQGNSA. V was shortened by 5 bases and J by 0 bases, with 17 bases between the two germline ends. In nucleotides, the CDR3 is TGTGCCAGCAGCCCCGGAGGCAGAGGGGCCTCCTACGAGCAGTACTTC. Amino acid sequence: CASSPGGRGASYEQYF.

The table lists this clonotype with a count of one. The chain recombines TRBV2 with TRBJ2-2, with D maybe TRBD2 (5 bases). The CDR3 spans 13 residues. The V and J ends lost 7 bases and 0 bases respectively, with 6 bases between them. Germline CDR1 and CDR2: SNHLY and FYNNEI. CDR3 DNA sequence: TGTGCCAGCACGGGGACGAACACCGGGGAGCTGTTTTTT. It codes for CASTGTNTGELFF.

This CDR3 reads CASSDGPVLTGVSAEQYF. CDR3 bases: TGTGCCAGCAGCGATGGACCGGTCCTGACAGGAGTCTCAGCCGAGCAGTACTTC. The chain joins TRBV5-4 to TRBJ2-7, with D possibly being TRBD1 (6 bases). Per the germline V gene, CDR1 is SGHNT and CDR2 is YYREEE (reference sequence). Trimming cost V 4 bases and J 6 bases, with 29 bases left between them. This CDR3 region has 18 residues.